A single sample is the source of the 29 T cell receptor beta chains below, sequenced in a study of T cells in Graves' hyperthyroidism and ophthalmopathy. RNA transcripts were the template for amplifying TCR beta CDR3 regions. TCR CDR3 regions were first amplified by RT-PCR with HTBI primers. MiXCR, applied by TCRdb to the multiplex PCR reads, yields one record per CDR3 protein. The sample consists of about 560,000 distinct CDR3 sequences, about 15% of them appearing once. The material sequenced was blood. The receptors derive from a woman between 40 and 55 years old with Graves' hyperthyroidism.

This clonotype appeared many times. The chain couples TRBV10-2 to TRBJ2-3; no definite D call. Germline V gene sequence: CDR1 WSHSY, CDR2 SAAADI. The CDR3 is 15 amino acids. V was pared by 1 base and J by 0 bases, with 8 bases between. The CDR3 spells CASSEFATSTDTQYF. The CDR3 nucleotides read TGCGCCAGCAGTGAGTTTGCGACTAGCACAGATACGCAGTATTTT.

This clonotype was recorded many times. J is TRBJ2-5 and V is TRBV20-1; D gene uncertain. This CDR3 contains 13 residues. Germline V gene data show CDR1 as DFQATT and CDR2 as SNEGSKA (reference sequence). Trimming removed 1 base from V and 7 bases from J, with 13 bases in between. CDR3 coding DNA: TGCAGTGCTAGAGCCGGGCCGCCGGGGACCCAGTACTTC. Encoded protein: CSARAGPPGTQYF.

This clonotype was detected a few times. The chain employs TRBV5-1 and TRBJ2-5, with 9 bases matching TRBD1. Germline V CDR1 and CDR2: SGHRS, YFSETQ. V shed 3 bases, J shed 5 bases, and the junction held 14 bases outside the gene matches. The CDR3 loop spans 17 amino acids. CDR3 DNA sequence: TGCGCCAGCAGCTATAGGCCAGCTGACAGGGGGTTGGAGACCCAGTACTTC. Protein sequence: CASSYRPADRGLETQYF.

This clonotype has ten or more counts. The chain carries TRBV20-1 and TRBJ1-1; D uncertain. With 8 bases removed from V and 3 bases from J, the gap between germline ends came to 13 bases. The CDR3 runs 12 residues. The germline V gene has CDR1 DFQATT and CDR2 SNEGSKA (reference sequence). CDR3 sequence (DNA): TGCAGTACCTCAGCGGCGGACACTGAAGCTTTCTTT. Amino acids: CSTSAADTEAFF.

This clonotype was seen only a few times. V gene TRBV6-5 combines with J gene TRBJ2-1; D perhaps matches TRBD2 (6 bases). Per germline, CDR1 MNHEY and CDR2 SVGAGI. This CDR3 is built from 15 residues. V was clipped by 0 bases and J by 3 bases, with 9 bases between them. The CDR3 spells CASSYSRTNYNEQFF. The CDR3 DNA is TGTGCCAGCAGTTACTCTAGGACTAACTACAATGAGCAGTTCTTC.

This clonotype was found a few times. The chain joins TRBV9 to TRBJ1-5, with 7 positions matching TRBD1. This CDR3 comprises 14 residues. CDR1 SGDLS and CDR2 YYNGEE come from the germline V gene. The V segment lost 4 bases and the J segment 5 bases; nucleotides outside the gene matches: 6. CDR3 in DNA: TGTGCCAGCAGCCTCGGACAGGCTCATCAGCCCCAGCATTTT. Its translation is CASSLGQAHQPQHF.

Ten or more counts support this clonotype. The V gene is TRBV27, the J gene TRBJ1-1; a possible D gene is TRBD1 (6 bases). The CDR3 is 14 residues long. Germline V gene data show CDR1 as MNHEY and CDR2 as SMNVEV (reference sequence). With 5 bases removed from V and 7 bases from J, the gap between germline ends came to 17 bases. In nucleotides, the CDR3 is TGTGCCAGCAGTACCCTAGGGGGGAAGGGTGAAGCTTTCTTT. It specifies CASSTLGGKGEAFF.

This clonotype has at least ten counts. The chain joins TRBV6-1 to TRBJ1-1; weak D call: TRBD1 (5 bases). There are 14 residues in the CDR3. V dropped 8 bases and J dropped 1 base, with 14 bases sitting between them. Germline V gene data show CDR1 as MNHNS and CDR2 as SASEGT. CDR3 in DNA: TGTGCCAGCTATATCTCCACAGGGAACACTGAAGCTTTCTTT. It codes for CASYISTGNTEAFF.

This clonotype has more than one count but fewer than ten. The chain joins TRBV19 to TRBJ2-7; D unresolved. The germline gives CDR1 LNHDA, CDR2 SQIVND (reference sequence). The CDR3 consists of 16 residues. The ends were cut back, 5 bases at V and 1 base at J, with 18 bases in the middle. As DNA, the CDR3 is TGTGCCAGTAGTCCCCGACCCTTTGAGGTATCCTACGAGCAGTACTTC. Protein sequence: CASSPRPFEVSYEQYF.

This clonotype was seen ten or more times. The chain joins TRBV29-1 to TRBJ2-3, with D tentatively TRBD2 (6 bases). CDR3 length equals 14 residues. CDR1 is SQVTM and CDR2 is ANQGSEA in the germline V gene. V gave up 6 bases and J gave up 6 bases, with 19 bases separating them. CDR3: CSVVPVLALDTQYF. In DNA form, the CDR3 reads TGCAGCGTCGTCCCGGTTCTAGCGCTGGATACGCAGTATTTT.

Ten or more counts support this clonotype. CDR3 DNA: TGTGCCAGCAGCCCGGGAGGGACCCAGTACTTC. It codes for CASSPGGTQYF. The J gene is TRBJ2-5, the V gene TRBV3-1; 7 positions agree with TRBD2. Germline CDR1 reads LGHDT; CDR2 reads YNNKEL (reference sequence). The CDR3 runs to 11 residues. Losses at the gene ends were 4 bases for V and 7 bases for J; bases not matched to a gene: 0.

This chain joins TRBV4-1 and TRBJ1-5, with no clear D. The CDR3 is 15 residues long. V lost 0 bases and J 1 base, leaving 7 bases between the germline ends. Germline CDR1 reads MGHRA; CDR2 reads YSYEKL. CDR3 nucleotides: TGCGCCAGCAGCCAAGAGACCAGAAGCAATCAGCCCCAGCATTTT. It codes for CASSQETRSNQPQHF.

Note on this clonotype: Here the CDR3 omits its conserved ending phenylalanine or tryptophan, so a read error is the likely source. The limits of the CDR3 on the DNA are not certain, so only TCRdb's listed CDR3 is given. This chain uses TRBV28 with TRBJ2-3; the table gives TRBD1 as D, unverified against the DNA. Ends included, the CDR3 has 17 residues. The germline gives CDR1 MDHEN, CDR2 SYDVKM. The CDR3 loop is CASSSGQGPFYTDTQCL.

This chain links TRBV6-1 with TRBJ2-2; 9 bases align to TRBD2. The CDR3 spans 16 residues. Germline lookup yields CDR1 MNHNS and CDR2 SASEGT. V was clipped by 7 bases and J by 3 bases; unmatched bases: 9. This CDR3 reads CASTVRGRAYTGELFF. CDR3 DNA: TGTGCCAGCACCGTTCGCGGGAGGGCCTACACCGGGGAGCTGTTTTTT.

This clonotype was observed at least ten times. This chain's CDR3 is CASSLLSQGYNEQFF. Written as DNA, the CDR3 is TGTGCCAGCAGTTTACTGTCCCAGGGGTACAATGAGCAGTTCTTC. V usage is TRBV12-3 or TRBV12-4 and J usage is TRBJ2-1; D may be TRBD1 (6 bases). The CDR3 covers 15 residues. V lost 2 bases, J lost 4 bases, and 12 bases lay in between.

A remark on this clonotype: A much larger clone is a single base away; this may be a read error. The V call is TRBV4-2, the J call TRBJ1-2; the D is unclear. CDR1 is LGHNA and CDR2 is YNFKEQ in the germline V gene. CDR3 size: 15 residues. CDR3 sequence reads: CASSQDQVRLYGYAF. CDR3 DNA sequence: TGTGCCAGCAGCCAAGATCAAGTCAGGCTCTATGGCTACGCCTTC.

This clonotype has just a few counts. The V call is TRBV6-2 or TRBV6-3, the J call TRBJ2-7, with 10 bases lining up with TRBD1. CDR3 size: 16 residues. The V gene end was trimmed by 0 bases and the J gene end by 7 bases; junction bases not matched to a gene: 9. Germline V gives CDR1 MNHEY, CDR2 SVGEGT. The CDR3, as DNA: TGTGCCAGCAGTTACTCAGGGACAGGGGCTTATTTAGAGCAGTACTTC. Amino acids: CASSYSGTGAYLEQYF.

CDR3 DNA: TGTGCCAGCAGCTCCCCCGTGGGACAGGGGGCGAGTCAGCCCCAGCATTTT. Its protein product is CASSSPVGQGASQPQHF. V gene TRBV7-3 combines with J gene TRBJ1-5, with 12 bases aligning to TRBD1. In germline, CDR1 is SGHTA, CDR2 FQGTGA. V was pared by 4 bases and J by 6 bases, with 10 bases of the junction left unmatched. CDR3 size: 17 residues.

The J gene is TRBJ2-7, the V gene TRBV30, with 7 bases lining up with TRBD2. V trimming: 5 bases; J trimming: 2 bases; junction bases outside the gene matches: 3. This CDR3 region has 12 residues. Looked up from germline, CDR1 is GTSNPN and CDR2 is SVGIG (reference sequence). CDR3 bases: TGTGCCTGGGGACTAGACGCCTACGAGCAGTACTTC. Amino acids: CAWGLDAYEQYF.

This clonotype was detected only once. The rearrangement links TRBV12-3 or TRBV12-4 to TRBJ1-1; D possibly corresponds to TRBD1 (6 bases). This CDR3 has 12 amino acids. Deletions cut 5 bases from V and 7 bases from J, with 11 bases between. CDR3 amino acids: CASSNQGSEAFF. The DNA of the CDR3 is TGTGCCAGCAGTAACCAGGGGAGTGAAGCTTTCTTT.

This clonotype was seen many times. The chain is built from TRBV20-1 and TRBJ2-3, with TRBD2 matching 11 bases. The CDR3 has 15 residues. The V segment lost 6 bases and the J segment 6 bases; nucleotides outside the gene matches: 11. Germline V gene data show CDR1 as DFQATT and CDR2 as SNEGSKA (reference sequence). DNA of the CDR3: TGCAGTGCGGGGGCACTAGCGGGAGTCGCGGATACGCAGTATTTT. It codes for CSAGALAGVADTQYF.

This clonotype was counted many times. This chain uses TRBV6-1 with TRBJ2-1, with 8 bases lining up with TRBD2. V was pared by 2 bases and J by 2 bases, with 2 bases of the junction left unmatched. The length of the CDR3 is 15 residues. Germline V gene sequence: CDR1 MNHNS, CDR2 SASEGT. CDR3 in amino acids: CASSEMTSAYNEQFF. The CDR3 DNA follows: TGTGCCAGCAGTGAAATGACTAGCGCCTACAATGAGCAGTTCTTC.

This clonotype was detected only a few times. A far larger clone differs by one base, so this is likely a read error. The CDR3 carries no conserved terminal phenylalanine or tryptophan, so it likely arises from a read error. This rearrangement joins TRBV28 to TRBJ2-7, with TRBD2 matching over 12 bases. Germline V CDR1 and CDR2: MDHEN, SYDVKM. With 5 bases clipped from V and 3 bases from J, the junction kept 2 bases outside the gene matches. The CDR3 consists of 14 residues. The CDR3 sequence is CASSPGLAGYEQYL. The CDR3 DNA reads as TGTGCCAGCAGTCCGGGACTAGCGGGCTACGAGCAGTACCTC.

This chain joins TRBV7-9 and TRBJ2-2; 10 nucleotides agree with TRBD2. With 3 bases clipped from V and 3 bases from J, the junction kept 7 bases outside the gene matches. CDR3 length: 17 amino acids. CDR1 and CDR2 from the germline V gene are SEHNR and FQNEAQ (reference sequence). The CDR3, as DNA: TGTGCCAGCAGCTTCAGTCTAGCGGGAGTACACACCGGGGAGCTGTTTTTT. Its protein product is CASSFSLAGVHTGELFF.

This clonotype was observed at least ten times. The J gene is TRBJ2-1, the V gene TRBV28, with 9 nucleotides matching TRBD2. The CDR3 spans 16 residues. J was trimmed by 3 bases and V by 2 bases; bases with no gene match: 5. The V gene's germline CDR1 is MDHEN and CDR2 SYDVKM. CDR3 DNA sequence: TGTGCCAGCAGTTTAGGGCTAGCGGGGTACTACAATGAGCAGTTCTTC. This gives the protein CASSLGLAGYYNEQFF.

This clonotype was seen repeatedly, ten times or more. DNA of the CDR3: TGTGCCAGCAGCCCCCATAACCTAGCCTACGAGCAGTACTTC. Its protein is CASSPHNLAYEQYF. The genes are TRBV3-1 and TRBJ2-7; D remains ambiguous. Trimming left V 4 bases short and J 2 bases short, with 12 bases between. The germline gives CDR1 LGHDT, CDR2 YNNKEL (reference sequence). This CDR3 spans 14 amino acids.

The V call is TRBV7-8, the J call TRBJ2-1; 13 bases are a match to TRBD2. The CDR3 loop spans 17 amino acids. Germline CDR1 reads SGHVS; CDR2 reads FQNEAQ. The J segment lost 0 bases and the V segment lost 4 bases, leaving 3 bases of the junction unmatched. Here the CDR3 DNA reads TGTGCCAGCAGCTCGACTAGCGGGGGGAGCTCCTACAATGAGCAGTTCTTC. Translated: CASSSTSGGSSYNEQFF. Complete variable domain (other parts from reference TRBV7-8 and TRBJ2-1): GAGVSQSPRYKVAKRGQDVALRCDPISGHVSLFWYQQALGQGPEFLTYFQNEAQLDKSGLPSDRFFAERPEGSVSTLKIQRTQQEDSAVYLCASSSTSGGSSYNEQFFGPGTRLTVL.

This clonotype was seen a handful of times. The gene calls are TRBV5-1 and TRBJ1-4, with 8 bases fitting TRBD1. Germline CDR1 reads SGHRS; CDR2 reads YFSETQ. After removal of 4 bases from V and 8 bases from J, the junction contained 7 bases not matched to a gene. CDR3 length: 14 amino acids. CDR3 DNA sequence: TGCGCCAGCAGCCTTGACAGGGGACGGGAAAAACTGTTTTTT. Translating gives CASSLDRGREKLFF.

This clonotype has only a few counts. The chain joins TRBV7-6 to TRBJ2-1, with D tentatively TRBD2 (7 bases). Trimming removed 4 bases from V and 0 bases from J, with 22 bases in between. There are 19 residues in the CDR3. Germline values: CDR1 SGHVS, CDR2 FNYEAQ. CDR3 nucleotide sequence: TGTGCCAGCAGCTCCCCTGGGGGGGGGGGGCTTGGCTCCTACAATGAGCAGTTCTTC. It encodes CASSSPGGGGLGSYNEQFF.